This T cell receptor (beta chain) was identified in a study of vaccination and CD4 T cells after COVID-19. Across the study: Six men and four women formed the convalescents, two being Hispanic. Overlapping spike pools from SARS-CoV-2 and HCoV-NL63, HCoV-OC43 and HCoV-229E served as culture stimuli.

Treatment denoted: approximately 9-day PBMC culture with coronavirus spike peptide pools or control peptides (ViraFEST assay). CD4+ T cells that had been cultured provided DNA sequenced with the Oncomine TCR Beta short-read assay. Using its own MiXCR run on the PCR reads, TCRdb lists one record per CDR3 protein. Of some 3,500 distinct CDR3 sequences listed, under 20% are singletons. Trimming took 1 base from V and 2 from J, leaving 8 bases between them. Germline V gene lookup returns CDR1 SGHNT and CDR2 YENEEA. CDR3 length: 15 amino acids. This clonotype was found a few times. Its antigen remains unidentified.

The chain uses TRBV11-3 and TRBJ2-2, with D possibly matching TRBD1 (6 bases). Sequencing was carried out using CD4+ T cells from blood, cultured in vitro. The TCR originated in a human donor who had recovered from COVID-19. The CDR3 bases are TGTGCCAGCAGCTTAGGGGGGCCCAACACCGGGGAGCTGTTTTTT. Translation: CASSLGGPNTGELFF.